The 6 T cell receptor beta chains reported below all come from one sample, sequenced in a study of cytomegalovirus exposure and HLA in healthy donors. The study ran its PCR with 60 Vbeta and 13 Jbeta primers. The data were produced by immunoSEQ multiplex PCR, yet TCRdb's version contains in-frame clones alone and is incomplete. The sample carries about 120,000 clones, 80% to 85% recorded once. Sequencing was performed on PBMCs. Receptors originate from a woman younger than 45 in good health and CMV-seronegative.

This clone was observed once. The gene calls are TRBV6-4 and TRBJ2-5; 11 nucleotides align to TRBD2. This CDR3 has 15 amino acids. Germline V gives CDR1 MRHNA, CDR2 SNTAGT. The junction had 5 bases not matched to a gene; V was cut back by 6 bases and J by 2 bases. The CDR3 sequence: CASSETSGIQETQYF. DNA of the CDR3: TGTGCCAGCAGCGAGACTAGCGGGATTCAAGAGACCCAGTACTTC.

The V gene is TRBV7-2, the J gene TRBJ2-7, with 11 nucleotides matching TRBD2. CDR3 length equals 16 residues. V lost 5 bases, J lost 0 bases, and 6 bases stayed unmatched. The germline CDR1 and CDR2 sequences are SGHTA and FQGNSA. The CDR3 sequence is CASSRGLAGLSYEQYF. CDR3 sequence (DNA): TGTGCCAGCAGCCGTGGACTAGCGGGCCTCTCCTACGAGCAGTACTTC.

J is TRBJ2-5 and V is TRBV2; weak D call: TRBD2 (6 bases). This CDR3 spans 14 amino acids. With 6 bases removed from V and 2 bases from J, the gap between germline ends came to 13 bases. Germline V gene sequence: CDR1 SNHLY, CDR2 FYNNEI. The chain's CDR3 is CASSPGLAQETQYF. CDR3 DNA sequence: TGTGCCAGCAGCCCTGGGCTAGCGCAAGAGACCCAGTACTTC. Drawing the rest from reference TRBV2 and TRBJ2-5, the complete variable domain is EPEVTQTPSHQVTQMGQEVILRCVPISNHLYFYWYRQILGQKVEFLVSFYNNEISEKSEIFDDQFSVERPDGSNFTLKIRSTKLEDSAMYFCASSPGLAQETQYFGPGTRLLVL.

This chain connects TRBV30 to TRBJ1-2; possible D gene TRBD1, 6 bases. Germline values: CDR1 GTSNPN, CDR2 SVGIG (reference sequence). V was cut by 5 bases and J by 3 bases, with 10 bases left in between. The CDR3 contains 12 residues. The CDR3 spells CAWGQIDYGYTF. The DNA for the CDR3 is TGTGCCTGGGGACAGATCGACTATGGCTACACCTTC.

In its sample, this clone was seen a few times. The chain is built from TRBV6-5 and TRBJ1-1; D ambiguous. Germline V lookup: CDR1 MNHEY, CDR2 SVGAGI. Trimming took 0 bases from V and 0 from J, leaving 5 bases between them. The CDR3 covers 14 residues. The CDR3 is CASSYSAMNTEAFF. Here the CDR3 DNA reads TGTGCCAGCAGTTACTCGGCCATGAACACTGAAGCTTTCTTT.

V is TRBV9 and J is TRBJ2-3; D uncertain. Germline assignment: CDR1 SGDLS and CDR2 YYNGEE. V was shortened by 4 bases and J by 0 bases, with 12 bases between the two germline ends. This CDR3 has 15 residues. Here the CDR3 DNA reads TGTGCCAGCAGCTACAGACATACTAGCACAGATACGCAGTATTTT. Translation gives CASSYRHTSTDTQYF. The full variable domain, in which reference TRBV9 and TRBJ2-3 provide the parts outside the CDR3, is DSGVTQTPKHLITATGQRVTLRCSPRSGDLSVYWYQQSLDQGLQFLIQYYNGEERAKGNILERFSAQQFPDLHSELNLSSLELGDSALYFCASSYRHTSTDTQYFGPGTRLTVL.